A selection of T cell receptor beta chains follows, all from one sample in a study of long-term antiretroviral therapy in people with HIV. The data were produced by immunoSEQ multiplex PCR, yet TCRdb's version contains in-frame clones alone and is incomplete. The sample holds about 25,000 clones, about 86% seen once. The sample here was unsorted PBMCs, taken 1.2 years after starting antiretroviral therapy. Source of these receptors: a man aged 50-60 years with HIV. Each CDR3 is given with its conserved first and last residue. The D gene is left open where the match is weak. Size values are once, few and many counts, or a class for expanded clones, and some rows have none.

v_call: TRBV5-1; j_call: TRBJ1-4; d_call: NA; clone_size: few; cdr3_nt: TGCGCCAGCGGATTTGAGGGTTTAACTAATGAAAAACTGTTTTTT; cdr3_aa: CASGFEGLTNEKLFF
v_call: TRBV25-1; j_call: TRBJ2-1; d_call: TRBD1; clone_size: NA; cdr3_nt: TGTGCCAGCACCGGGCCGAGGTCAGACAGGGTCTACAATGAGCAGTTCTTC; cdr3_aa: CASTGPRSDRVYNEQFF
v_call: TRBV19; j_call: TRBJ2-1; d_call: TRBD1; clone_size: NA; cdr3_nt: TGTGCCAGTAGTAACGGGGACAGCTACAATGAGCAGTTCTTC; cdr3_aa: CASSNGDSYNEQFF
v_call: TRBV11-2; j_call: TRBJ2-5; d_call: NA; clone_size: NA; cdr3_nt: TGTGCCAGCAGCTTAGGGGAGACCCAGTACTTC; cdr3_aa: CASSLGETQYF
v_call: TRBV19; j_call: TRBJ1-5; d_call: TRBD1; clone_size: NA; cdr3_nt: TGTGCCAGTAGTATAGAGCTTTCGAACAGGGGGCGCGAAAGAAAAGGCAATCAGCCCCAGCATTTT; cdr3_aa: CASSIELSNRGRERKGNQPQHF
v_call: TRBV6-5; j_call: TRBJ1-1; d_call: NA; clone_size: NA; cdr3_nt: TGTGCCAGCAAAGGGATGGGGACTGAAGCTTTCTTT; cdr3_aa: CASKGMGTEAFF
v_call: TRBV29-1; j_call: TRBJ2-7; d_call: TRBD1; clone_size: NA; cdr3_nt: TGCAGCGTTCTTTGGACAGGGGAGAGCTACGAGCAGTACTTC; cdr3_aa: CSVLWTGESYEQYF
v_call: TRBV7-2; j_call: TRBJ1-3; d_call: NA; clone_size: once; cdr3_nt: TGTGCCAGCAGCTTAGTAGTCGGCTCTGGAAACACCATATATTTT; cdr3_aa: CASSLVVGSGNTIYF
v_call: TRBV4-1; j_call: TRBJ2-7; d_call: NA; clone_size: NA; cdr3_nt: TGCGCCAGCAGCCAAGTGCCCTTCTACGAGCAGTACTTC; cdr3_aa: CASSQVPFYEQYF
v_call: TRBV28; j_call: TRBJ1-1; d_call: TRBD1; clone_size: NA; cdr3_nt: TGTGCCAGCAGCCGGACAGGGGGCACTGAAGCTTTCTTT; cdr3_aa: CASSRTGGTEAFF
v_call: TRBV18; j_call: TRBJ1-1; d_call: NA; clone_size: NA; cdr3_nt: TGTGCCAGCTCACCACCGAGTCGAGGAGCTGAAGCTTTCTTT; cdr3_aa: CASSPPSRGAEAFF
v_call: TRBV15; j_call: TRBJ1-5; d_call: NA; clone_size: once; cdr3_nt: TGTGCCACCAGCCCCTGGACGGGGAGGAATCAGCCCCAGCATTTT; cdr3_aa: CATSPWTGRNQPQHF
v_call: TRBV4-1; j_call: TRBJ1-6; d_call: TRBD1; clone_size: NA; cdr3_nt: TGCGCCAGCAGCCAACTAGGACAGGGTAAATCACCCCTCCACTTT; cdr3_aa: CASSQLGQGKSPLHF
v_call: TRBV28; j_call: TRBJ1-1; d_call: TRBD1; clone_size: NA; cdr3_nt: TGTGCCAGCAGTAACCCCAACAGGGGGAACACTGAAGCTTTCTTT; cdr3_aa: CASSNPNRGNTEAFF
v_call: TRBV9; j_call: TRBJ2-1; d_call: TRBD1; clone_size: NA; cdr3_nt: TGTGCCAGCAGCCCAGGGGGTGAGCAGTTCTTC; cdr3_aa: CASSPGGEQFF
v_call: TRBV28; j_call: TRBJ1-6; d_call: NA; clone_size: few; cdr3_nt: TGTGCCAGCACCCTCCGGGGTAATTCACCCCTCCACTTT; cdr3_aa: CASTLRGNSPLHF
v_call: TRBV18; j_call: TRBJ1-5; d_call: TRBD1; clone_size: NA; cdr3_nt: TGTGCCAGTAGGTCGGCGGGGACAGGGACGTTCTCGGATTTT; cdr3_aa: CASRSAGTGTFSDF
v_call: TRBV30; j_call: TRBJ2-7; d_call: TRBD2; clone_size: NA; cdr3_nt: TGTGTCAGGGGAGCGGGGGAATTCTCCTACGAGCAGTACTTC; cdr3_aa: CVRGAGEFSYEQYF
v_call: TRBV7-9; j_call: TRBJ1-2; d_call: NA; clone_size: few; cdr3_nt: TGTGCCAGCAGCTTAGAGCAGGGGAACTATGGCTACACCTTC; cdr3_aa: CASSLEQGNYGYTF
v_call: TRBV7-2; j_call: TRBJ1-6; d_call: NA; clone_size: few; cdr3_nt: TGTGCCAGCAGCAACGGCAGGGAGGCACCCCTCCACTTT; cdr3_aa: CASSNGREAPLHF
v_call: TRBV30; j_call: TRBJ1-2; d_call: TRBD1; clone_size: NA; cdr3_nt: TGTGCCTGTCAGGGGGTCTATGGCTACACCTTC; cdr3_aa: CACQGVYGYTF
v_call: TRBV27; j_call: TRBJ2-7; d_call: NA; clone_size: NA; cdr3_nt: TGTGCCAGCAGTTTATCCAGTGCCTACGAGCAGTACTTC; cdr3_aa: CASSLSSAYEQYF
v_call: TRBV7-2; j_call: TRBJ2-3; d_call: NA; clone_size: once; cdr3_nt: TGTGCCAGCAGCTTAGAGACAGATACGCAGTATTTT; cdr3_aa: CASSLETDTQYF
v_call: TRBV11-3; j_call: TRBJ2-2; d_call: NA; clone_size: NA; cdr3_nt: TGTGCCAGCAGCTTAGGTCCGAACACCGGGGAGCTGTTTTTT; cdr3_aa: CASSLGPNTGELFF
v_call: TRBV9; j_call: TRBJ1-6; d_call: NA; clone_size: NA; cdr3_nt: TGTGCCAGCAGCGTAGGATTGACAGGAGGAAGTTCACCCCTCCACTTT; cdr3_aa: CASSVGLTGGSSPLHF
v_call: TRBV7-2; j_call: TRBJ2-7; d_call: TRBD1; clone_size: NA; cdr3_nt: TGTGCCAGCAGCCGCCGGGACAGGTTTTACGAGCAGTACTTC; cdr3_aa: CASSRRDRFYEQYF
v_call: TRBV7-8; j_call: TRBJ2-1; d_call: NA; clone_size: NA; cdr3_nt: TGTGCCAGCAGTCTCGGGGGGCCCGGGCTCAGTGAGCAGTTCTTC; cdr3_aa: CASSLGGPGLSEQFF
v_call: TRBV30; j_call: TRBJ2-7; d_call: NA; clone_size: NA; cdr3_nt: TGTGCCTGGAACTCACCGGGACACAGCTACGAGCAGTACTTC; cdr3_aa: CAWNSPGHSYEQYF
v_call: TRBV27; j_call: TRBJ1-1; d_call: NA; clone_size: NA; cdr3_nt: TGTGCCAGCAGTTTGGGCCAGAACACTGAAGCTTTCTTT; cdr3_aa: CASSLGQNTEAFF
v_call: TRBV5-1; j_call: TRBJ1-1; d_call: NA; clone_size: NA; cdr3_nt: TGCGCCAGCGGGCTCGGGGCGAACACTGAAGCTTTCTTT; cdr3_aa: CASGLGANTEAFF
v_call: TRBV7-3; j_call: TRBJ1-1; d_call: TRBD1; clone_size: NA; cdr3_nt: TGTGCCAGCAGCCACTCCGGGACAGGGAAGACTGAAGCTTTCTTT; cdr3_aa: CASSHSGTGKTEAFF
v_call: TRBV6-5; j_call: TRBJ1-1; d_call: NA; clone_size: NA; cdr3_nt: TGTGCCAGCAGGACAAGAGGGTACACTGAAGCTTTCTTT; cdr3_aa: CASRTRGYTEAFF
v_call: TRBV5-1; j_call: TRBJ2-3; d_call: TRBD1; clone_size: NA; cdr3_nt: TGCGCCAGCAGCTTTGGGACAGAAAATACGCAGTATTTT; cdr3_aa: CASSFGTENTQYF
v_call: TRBV18; j_call: TRBJ2-7; d_call: NA; clone_size: once; cdr3_nt: TGTGCCAGCTCGCCCCCTGGCGGGGGCCGCTCCTACGAGCAGTACTTC; cdr3_aa: CASSPPGGGRSYEQYF
v_call: TRBV28; j_call: TRBJ2-1; d_call: NA; clone_size: NA; cdr3_nt: TGTGCCAGCAGCCACTACGATGGGCGGCCTCTAGGCGATGAGCAGTTCTTC; cdr3_aa: CASSHYDGRPLGDEQFF
v_call: TRBV2; j_call: TRBJ2-1; d_call: TRBD2; clone_size: NA; cdr3_nt: TGTGCCAGCAGTGGAACTAGCGGGGGGTACAATGAGCAGTTCTTC; cdr3_aa: CASSGTSGGYNEQFF
v_call: TRBV5-1; j_call: TRBJ2-1; d_call: NA; clone_size: NA; cdr3_nt: TGCGCCAGCAGCTTGGAAGGGCAGCTTATGAGCTCCTACAATGAGCAGTTCTTC; cdr3_aa: CASSLEGQLMSSYNEQFF
v_call: TRBV7-2; j_call: TRBJ1-6; d_call: NA; clone_size: NA; cdr3_nt: TGTGCCAGCAGCGGGTCACATCGCTCACCCCTCCACTTT; cdr3_aa: CASSGSHRSPLHF
v_call: TRBV5-5; j_call: TRBJ2-3; d_call: TRBD1; clone_size: NA; cdr3_nt: TGTGCCAGCAGGGGACAGGCCGGAGCATTCCCAGATACGCAGTATTTT; cdr3_aa: CASRGQAGAFPDTQYF
v_call: TRBV27; j_call: TRBJ1-4; d_call: NA; clone_size: NA; cdr3_nt: TGTGCCAGCAGTTATGGTGGGTCTAATGAAAAACTGTTTTTT; cdr3_aa: CASSYGGSNEKLFF
v_call: TRBV7-2; j_call: TRBJ2-3; d_call: NA; clone_size: once; cdr3_nt: TGTGCCAGCAGCTTATCCGCCTTTGATACGCAGTATTTT; cdr3_aa: CASSLSAFDTQYF
v_call: TRBV7-9; j_call: TRBJ1-1; d_call: NA; clone_size: NA; cdr3_nt: TGTGCCAGCAGCTTAGGCGCAGCTATGAACACTGAAGCTTTCTTT; cdr3_aa: CASSLGAAMNTEAFF
v_call: TRBV27; j_call: TRBJ1-6; d_call: NA; clone_size: NA; cdr3_nt: TGTGCCAGCAGCCCTGGGCTATCACCCCTCCACTTT; cdr3_aa: CASSPGLSPLHF
v_call: TRBV6-5; j_call: TRBJ1-2; d_call: NA; clone_size: NA; cdr3_nt: TGTGCCAGCAGTTCCCCAATGGGTGGCTACACCTTC; cdr3_aa: CASSSPMGGYTF
v_call: TRBV28; j_call: TRBJ1-5; d_call: NA; clone_size: NA; cdr3_nt: TGTGCCATCGAGGGGGGGCGGAATCAGCCCCAGCATTTT; cdr3_aa: CAIEGGRNQPQHF
v_call: TRBV29-1; j_call: TRBJ1-1; d_call: NA; clone_size: once; cdr3_nt: TGCAGCGGTCTCCTGGGGAACACTGAAGCTTTCTTT; cdr3_aa: CSGLLGNTEAFF
v_call: TRBV4-1; j_call: TRBJ1-5; d_call: NA; clone_size: NA; cdr3_nt: TGCGCCAGCAGCCAAGATTCTAGAGGGCGGACCCAGCATTTT; cdr3_aa: CASSQDSRGRTQHF
v_call: TRBV2; j_call: TRBJ2-3; d_call: NA; clone_size: NA; cdr3_nt: TGTGCCAGCAGCGGCCCCGGGGTCGGGGGGCCCACAGATACGCAGTATTTT; cdr3_aa: CASSGPGVGGPTDTQYF
v_call: TRBV28; j_call: TRBJ1-2; d_call: NA; clone_size: NA; cdr3_nt: TGTGCCAGCAGACGACAGTGGCGGGGCTACACCTTC; cdr3_aa: CASRRQWRGYTF
v_call: TRBV7-2; j_call: TRBJ2-1; d_call: TRBD2; clone_size: NA; cdr3_nt: TGTGCCAGCAGCCCGGGACTAGAAGAGTTCTTC; cdr3_aa: CASSPGLEEFF
v_call: TRBV15; j_call: TRBJ1-3; d_call: NA; clone_size: NA; cdr3_nt: TGTGCCACCAGCAGAGTAGGGCAGCCTGGAAACACCATATATTTT; cdr3_aa: CATSRVGQPGNTIYF
v_call: TRBV27; j_call: TRBJ1-4; d_call: NA; clone_size: NA; cdr3_nt: TGTGCCAGCAGTTCGGAGGCCCCGAAACTGTTTTTT; cdr3_aa: CASSSEAPKLFF
v_call: TRBV30; j_call: TRBJ2-3; d_call: TRBD2; clone_size: NA; cdr3_nt: TGTGCCTGGAGTGTACCGGGGGGGCTCACAGATACGCAGTATTTT; cdr3_aa: CAWSVPGGLTDTQYF
v_call: TRBV5-3; j_call: TRBJ2-7; d_call: NA; clone_size: NA; cdr3_nt: TGTGCCAGAAGCTTAGGTGAAGCCGGGGAAGAGCAGTACTTC; cdr3_aa: CARSLGEAGEEQYF